This T cell receptor (beta chain) was identified in a study of blood T cell repertoires in COVID-19. Study details: Researchers got acute and convalescent COVID-19 samples from the United States, Italy and Spain.

Seattle patients were enrolled during active infection and followed longitudinally. From germline, CDR1 is LNHDA and CDR2 SQIVND (reference sequence). CDR3 length equals 17 residues. V lost 3 bases, J lost 1 base, and 16 bases lay in between. As processed by the authors: Counts of nucleated cells, estimated from reference gene primer amplification, were obtained. Sequencing was performed with immunoSEQ multiplex PCR; in TCRdb, only in-frame clones are kept and a portion is missing. The V and J calls and clone size come from that table; D and trimming were worked out from the DNA. Of 300,000 to 450,000 clones listed, around 89% are singletons.

The receptor was isolated from a woman in her 30s with COVID-19, enrolled during active disease. The chain uses TRBV19 and TRBJ2-1; D perhaps matches TRBD2 (6 bases). Material: peripheral blood. This CDR3 reads CASSILLTSPSYNEQFF. For the CDR3, the DNA is TGTGCCAGTAGTATCCTCCTGACTAGTCCATCCTACAATGAGCAGTTCTTC.